A single sample gave rise to the 29 T cell receptor beta chains below, sequenced in a study of Ad26.COV2.S vaccination and SARS-CoV-2 variants (dated by TCRdb to the early 2020s). The time point tag for this specimen amounts to: individuals recovered from natural SARS-CoV-2 infection. Library preparation employed the immunoSEQ multiplex PCR assay. TCRdb provides this immuneACCESS table in a form limited to in-frame rearrangements. Some clones are lacking; in checked studies, under half of them reflect an unresolved V gene, and why the rest are absent is not known. The sample table holds about 350,000 clones, of which about 92% were seen once. 3% to 5% of the sample lies in the top ten. The specimen comprised peripheral blood, sampled after recovery from COVID-19. The receptors shown here come from a human donor who had recovered from COVID-19.

This clone was detected only once. The chain is built from TRBV5-1 and TRBJ2-3; D possibly corresponds to TRBD2 (5 bases). Germline V gene data show CDR1 as SGHRS and CDR2 as YFSETQ. V lost 5 bases to trimming and J lost 3 bases, with 16 bases between them. The CDR3 loop spans 15 amino acids. This CDR3 reads CASRSGPSQTDTQYF. The CDR3 bases are TGCGCCAGCAGATCGGGCCCTAGCCAGACAGATACGCAGTATTTT.

The chain links TRBV7-2 to TRBJ1-1; the D gene is possibly TRBD1 (6 bases). The CDR3 is made up of 14 amino acids. Germline CDR1 reads SGHTA; CDR2 reads FQGNSA. V was clipped by 5 bases and J by 4 bases, with 14 bases between them. CDR3 loop: CASSQLGGTTEAFF. As DNA, the CDR3 is TGTGCCAGCAGCCAGCTAGGGGGTACCACTGAAGCTTTCTTT.

The chain links TRBV28 to TRBJ2-2; D may be TRBD1 (5 bases). The CDR3 consists of 15 residues. V lost 2 bases and J lost 3, with 10 bases in between. CDR1 is MDHEN and CDR2 is SYDVKM in the germline V gene. For the CDR3, the DNA is TGTGCCAGCAGTTTAAGGACACCCTACACCGGGGAGCTGTTTTTT. Translated: CASSLRTPYTGELFF.

CDR3 coding DNA: TGTGCCAGCAGCACGAGGACAGGGGGCTTGGAGACCCAGTACTTC. It yields the protein CASSTRTGGLETQYF. V gene TRBV5-8 combines with J gene TRBJ2-5; 11 positions match TRBD1. The CDR3 spans 15 residues. Germline assignment: CDR1 SGHTS and CDR2 YDEGEE. Trimming cost V 4 bases and J 5 bases; bases outside gene matches: 7.

The rearrangement links TRBV5-1 to TRBJ2-1; no definite D call. V lost 0 bases and J 2 bases, leaving 15 bases between the germline ends. The germline gives CDR1 SGHRS, CDR2 YFSETQ. The CDR3 is made up of 17 amino acids. The CDR3 DNA follows: TGCGCCAGCAGCTTGGAGGGTTGGGAATCGGCCTACAATGAGCAGTTCTTC. This codes for CASSLEGWESAYNEQFF.

The gene calls are TRBV12-3 or TRBV12-4 and TRBJ2-3; 7 bases match TRBD1. Trimming took 7 bases from V and 5 from J; bases not matched to a gene: 6. The CDR3 runs 13 residues. The CDR3 region has the DNA TGTGCCAGCACCCTGTACAGGGGAGATACGCAGTATTTT. Its protein product is CASTLYRGDTQYF.

The V gene is TRBV5-1, the J gene TRBJ2-1, with 7 bases lining up with TRBD2. There are 15 residues in the CDR3. The germline gives CDR1 SGHRS, CDR2 YFSETQ. The V and J ends lost 4 bases and 5 bases, in that order; junction bases with no gene match: 9. In DNA form, the CDR3 reads TGCGCCAGCAGCCTCCCCCAGCGGGGAGACAATGAGCAGTTCTTC. This encodes CASSLPQRGDNEQFF.

As concerns this clone: Other nucleotide sequences in the sample specify the same CDR3. This chain joins TRBV2 and TRBJ1-5; no clear D gene. CDR3 size: 13 residues. Trimming removed 5 bases at V and 0 bases at J, with 5 bases between. The germline V gene has CDR1 SNHLY and CDR2 FYNNEI. The CDR3 region is CASSRDSNQPQHF. DNA of the CDR3: TGTGCCAGCAGTCGGGATAGCAATCAGCCCCAGCATTTT.

The V call is TRBV9, the J call TRBJ2-7; 8 bases agree with TRBD2. This CDR3 has 15 amino acids. Germline lookup yields CDR1 SGDLS and CDR2 YYNGEE. The V gene end was trimmed by 0 bases and the J gene end by 4 bases; junction bases not matched to a gene: 6. CDR3: CASSVVSGGGYEQYF. CDR3 DNA sequence: TGTGCCAGCAGCGTAGTCAGCGGGGGAGGGTACGAGCAGTACTTC.

V and J are TRBV10-3 and TRBJ2-2; D is undetermined. This CDR3 has 15 residues. V was pared by 3 bases and J by 6 bases, with 14 bases between. Germline V CDR1 and CDR2: ENHRY, SYGVKD. The CDR3 sequence: CAISEILSRSGELFF. CDR3 in DNA: TGTGCCATCAGTGAAATTTTAAGTCGGTCCGGGGAGCTGTTTTTT.

The chain uses TRBV12-3 or TRBV12-4 and TRBJ1-2; no definite D call. The ends were cut back, 1 base at V and 7 bases at J, with 7 bases in the middle. The CDR3 runs to 12 residues. The CDR3 reads CASSLVSSGYTF. The CDR3 region has the DNA TGTGCCAGCAGTTTAGTGTCCTCTGGCTACACCTTC.

The chain links TRBV7-8 to TRBJ2-7, with D unresolved. This CDR3 region has 11 residues. Between the trimmed V and J ends, which lost 1 base and 10 bases, there was a span of 8 bases. Germline assignment: CDR1 SGHVS and CDR2 FQNEAQ. DNA for the CDR3: TGTGCCAGCAGCTTAGAACTGGATCAGTACTTC. The encoded protein is CASSLELDQYF.

This clone came up once. The V gene is TRBV4-1, the J gene TRBJ1-1, with 9 bases fitting TRBD1. Germline V gives CDR1 MGHRA, CDR2 YSYEKL. The CDR3 is 16 amino acids. The trim removed 0 bases at V and 4 bases at J, leaving 6 bases unmatched. CDR3 in amino acids: CASSQDLDRGGTEAFF. The CDR3 DNA is TGCGCCAGCAGCCAAGATTTGGACAGGGGTGGCACTGAAGCTTTCTTT.

The gene calls are TRBV4-3 and TRBJ1-1; possible D gene TRBD1, 5 bases. The V end lost 0 bases, the J end lost 6 bases, and 14 bases lay between the germline ends. This CDR3 has 15 amino acids. Per the germline V gene, CDR1 is LGHNA and CDR2 is YSLEER. For the CDR3, the DNA is TGCGCCAGCAGCCAAGACTTGGGGGGAAGCTCTGAAGCTTTCTTT. This sequence encodes CASSQDLGGSSEAFF.

This sequence joins TRBV9 and TRBJ1-2; D is undetermined. Trimming cost V 2 bases and J 3 bases, with 11 bases left between them. This CDR3 comprises 14 residues. Germline-derived CDR1 and CDR2 are SGDLS and YYNGEE. Written as DNA, the CDR3 is TGTGCCAGCAGCGTGGCCGGCCAATACTATGGCTACACCTTC. Amino acid sequence: CASSVAGQYYGYTF.

Details on this clone: The junction shows a germline mismatch at one end, possibly a read error. The gene calls are TRBV6-5 and TRBJ1-6, with D tentatively TRBD1 (5 bases). Germline loops: CDR1 MNHEY, CDR2 SVGAGI. The CDR3 sequence is 15 residues long. CDR3 nucleotides: TGTGCCAGCAGTACTAGGGAGAGGGGTAATTCACCCCCCCACTTT. It encodes CASSTRERGNSPPHF.

The CDR3 sequence is CASSAYRNTEAFF. The CDR3 nucleotides are TGTGCCAGCAGCGCATACAGGAACACTGAAGCTTTCTTT. V is TRBV9 and J is TRBJ1-1; no clear D. This CDR3 is built from 13 residues. The V gene's germline CDR1 is SGDLS and CDR2 YYNGEE. The V gene lost 3 bases and the J gene lost 1 base, with 7 bases spanning the gap.

This sequence joins TRBV11-2 and TRBJ2-3, with 7 bases aligning to TRBD2. V was clipped by 7 bases and J by 4 bases; unmatched bases: 20. The CDR3 has 18 residues. CDR1 and CDR2 from the germline V gene are SGHAT and FQNNGV. This CDR3 reads CASTGDYLPLMGADTQYF. In DNA form, the CDR3 reads TGTGCCAGCACGGGGGACTATCTGCCGCTCATGGGTGCAGATACGCAGTATTTT.

The J gene is TRBJ1-2, the V gene TRBV29-1; D remains unclear. Trimming took 7 bases from V and 8 from J, leaving 5 bases between them. Germline CDR1 and CDR2: SQVTM and ANQGSEA. This CDR3 has 8 amino acids. CDR3 amino acids: CSGSGYTF. The DNA of the CDR3 is TGCAGCGGTAGCGGCTACACCTTC.

The rearrangement links TRBV4-1 to TRBJ2-2; D possibly corresponds to TRBD1 (6 bases). Trimming cost V 7 bases and J 1 base, with 10 bases left between them. This CDR3 comprises 14 residues. Germline values: CDR1 MGHRA, CDR2 YSYEKL. CDR3 nucleotide sequence: TGCGCCAGCATGGACAGAGGGAACACCGGGGAGCTGTTTTTT. Protein sequence: CASMDRGNTGELFF.

The J gene is TRBJ2-2, the V gene TRBV5-1; 7 bases agree with TRBD1. The germline CDR1 and CDR2 sequences are SGHRS and YFSETQ. J gave up 5 bases and V 6 bases, and 7 bases lay outside the gene matches. The CDR3 runs to 14 residues. CDR3 in amino acids: CASTNTGETGELFF. In DNA form, the CDR3 reads TGCGCCAGCACTAATACAGGGGAGACCGGGGAGCTGTTTTTT.

The chain uses TRBV4-1 and TRBJ1-1; D remains unclear. Germline CDR1 MGHRA, CDR2 YSYEKL. The CDR3 length is 15 residues. Trimming removed 4 bases from V and 0 bases from J, with 12 bases in between. The CDR3 protein is CASSPQGVLNTEAFF. CDR3 coding DNA: TGCGCCAGCAGCCCCCAAGGAGTTCTGAACACTGAAGCTTTCTTT.

This chain joins TRBV19 and TRBJ1-3; D is uncertain. Germline V gene data show CDR1 as LNHDA and CDR2 as SQIVND (reference sequence). The CDR3 covers 13 residues. Trimming left V 6 bases short and J 0 bases short, with 6 bases between. The CDR3 sequence: CASRADSGNTIYF. The CDR3 bases are TGTGCCAGTAGGGCCGACTCTGGAAACACCATATATTTT. The full variable domain, rest sourced from reference TRBV19 and TRBJ1-3, is DGGITQSPKYLFRKEGQNVTLSCEQNLNHDAMYWYRQDPGQGLRLIYYSQIVNDFQKGDIAEGYSVSREKKESFPLTVTSAQKNPTAFYLCASRADSGNTIYFGEGSWLTVV.

This clone was seen only a few times. The V call is TRBV21-1, the J call TRBJ1-1. TRBV21-1 is termed a pseudogene. This CDR3 spans 16 amino acids. The CDR3 bases are TGTGCCAGCAGCAAAGCTGGTAGGGCCGTGAACACTGAAGCTTTCTTT. It codes for CASSKAGRAVNTEAFF.

This chain joins TRBV2 and TRBJ1-2; D unclear. This CDR3 is built from 10 residues. Between the trimmed V and J ends, which lost 7 bases and 6 bases, there was a span of 6 bases. Germline loops: CDR1 SNHLY, CDR2 FYNNEI. The chain's CDR3 is CASNRNGYTF. The CDR3 nucleotides read TGTGCCAGCAATCGGAATGGCTACACCTTC.

The chain couples TRBV5-1 to TRBJ2-4; D possibly corresponds to TRBD1 (5 bases). The CDR3 is 15 residues long. In germline, CDR1 is SGHRS, CDR2 YFSETQ. Trimming cost V 0 bases and J 5 bases, with 12 bases left between them. The CDR3 loop reads CASSLGQVGENIQYF. DNA of the CDR3: TGCGCCAGCAGCTTGGGTCAAGTAGGGGAAAACATTCAGTACTTC.

This chain connects TRBV6-5 to TRBJ1-2; 9 bases are shared with TRBD1. Looked up from germline, CDR1 is MNHEY and CDR2 is SVGAGI. J lost 5 bases, V lost 6 bases, and 1 base had no gene match. CDR3 length: 12 residues. The CDR3 region is CASRGQGYGYTF. DNA of the CDR3: TGTGCCAGCAGGGGACAGGGATATGGCTACACCTTC.

This clone was recorded only once. The chain recombines TRBV15 with TRBJ2-2, with a possible D match to TRBD2 (7 bases). Germline V gives CDR1 LNHNV, CDR2 YYDKDF (reference sequence). Trimming removed 3 bases at V and 5 bases at J, with 13 bases between. The CDR3 covers 15 residues. CDR3 in amino acids: CATSRGGGETGELFF. CDR3 in DNA: TGTGCCACCAGCAGGGGAGGGGGAGAAACCGGGGAGCTGTTTTTT.

This clone appeared once. This chain connects TRBV4-1 to TRBJ1-2; TRBD1 matches 7 bases. This CDR3 spans 15 amino acids. Germline V CDR1 and CDR2: MGHRA, YSYEKL. With 4 bases clipped from V and 4 bases from J, the junction kept 9 bases outside the gene matches. CDR3 in DNA: TGCGCCAGCAGCCCCCCCACAGGGGTTCTCTATGGCTACACCTTC. Its translation: CASSPPTGVLYGYTF.